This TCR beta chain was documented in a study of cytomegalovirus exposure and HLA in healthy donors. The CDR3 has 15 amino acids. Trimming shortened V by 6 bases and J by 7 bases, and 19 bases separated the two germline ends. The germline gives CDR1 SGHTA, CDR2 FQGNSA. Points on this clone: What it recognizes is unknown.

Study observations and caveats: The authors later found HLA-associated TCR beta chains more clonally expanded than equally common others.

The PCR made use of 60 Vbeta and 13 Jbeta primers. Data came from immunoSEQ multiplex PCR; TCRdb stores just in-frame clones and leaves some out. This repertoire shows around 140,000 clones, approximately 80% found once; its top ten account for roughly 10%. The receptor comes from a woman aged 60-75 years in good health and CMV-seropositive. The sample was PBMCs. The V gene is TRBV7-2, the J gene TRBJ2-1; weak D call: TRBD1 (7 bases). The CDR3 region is CASRGAGGPRNEQFF. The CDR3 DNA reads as TGTGCCAGCAGGGGTGCAGGGGGGCCTAGGAATGAGCAGTTCTTC.